A single sample is the source of the 30 T cell receptor beta chains below, sequenced in a study of blood T cells in healthy people across ages. PCR was performed a second time for 7 to 11 cycles using a sample-barcoded 5' primer and a J-beta primer mix. TCRdb reanalysed the 5' RACE reads using MiXCR and keeps one entry per CDR3 protein. The sample has 1 million or so distinct CDR3 sequences; 40% to 55% are singletons. Sequenced input: blood. The origin of the receptors is a woman in her fifties or sixties in good health.

This clonotype was seen more than once but under ten times. The chain joins TRBV5-1 to TRBJ1-2, with D possibly matching TRBD1 (5 bases). This CDR3 region has 13 residues. Germline-derived CDR1 and CDR2 are SGHRS and YFSETQ. The V and J ends lost 4 bases and 4 bases respectively, with 11 bases between them. CDR3 region: CASSVYGGYGYTF. The CDR3 nucleotides are TGCGCCAGCAGCGTGTATGGGGGCTATGGCTACACCTTC.

The J gene is TRBJ1-5, the V gene TRBV28; D not resolved. CDR1 and CDR2 (germline): MDHEN, SYDVKM. CDR3 length: 16 residues. The V gene lost 6 bases and the J gene lost 0 bases, with 15 bases spanning the gap. Here the CDR3 reads CASSPSAGYSNQPQHF. The CDR3 DNA reads TGTGCCAGCAGCCCATCGGCCGGTTATAGCAATCAGCCCCAGCATTTT.

This clonotype was observed a few times. The CDR3: CSVGYWGTSGPNEQFF. The CDR3 DNA follows: TGCAGCGTTGGTTATTGGGGGACTAGCGGACCCAATGAGCAGTTCTTC. V is TRBV29-1 and J is TRBJ2-1; 11 nucleotides align to TRBD2. The CDR3 sequence is 16 residues long. The trim removed 4 bases at V and 6 bases at J, leaving 11 bases unmatched. Germline V gene lookup returns CDR1 SQVTM and CDR2 ANQGSEA.

In its sample, this clonotype was seen a few times. J is TRBJ2-1 and V is TRBV20-1; D ambiguous. The CDR3 extends over 14 amino acids. The germline V gene encodes CDR1 DFQATT and CDR2 SNEGSKA (reference sequence). Trimming removed 4 bases at V and 0 bases at J, with 10 bases between. The DNA for the CDR3 is TGCAGTGCTACCCCCCCGAGCTCCTACAATGAGCAGTTCTTC. This gives the protein CSATPPSSYNEQFF.

This clonotype was detected only a few times. The chain combines TRBV28 with TRBJ1-4; D is unclear. The germline CDR1 and CDR2 sequences are MDHEN and SYDVKM. Trimming took 5 bases from V and 2 from J, leaving 12 bases between them. The CDR3 has 15 residues. The CDR3 DNA reads TGTGCCAGCAGTCGAATAACGGGGACTAATGAAAAACTGTTTTTT. This sequence encodes CASSRITGTNEKLFF. Looking up the rest from reference TRBV28 and TRBJ1-4 gives the full variable domain: DVKVTQSSRYLVKRTGEKVFLECVQDMDHENMFWYRQDPGLGLRLIYFSYDVKMKEKGDIPEGYSVSREKKERFSLILESASTNQTSMYLCASSRITGTNEKLFFGSGTQLSVL.

The chain couples TRBV10-3 to TRBJ2-5; 11 bases map to TRBD1. In germline, CDR1 is ENHRY, CDR2 SYGVKD. The J segment lost 5 bases and the V segment lost 4 bases, leaving 9 bases of the junction unmatched. CDR3 length: 16 amino acids. Written as DNA, the CDR3 is TGTGCCATCAGTGGAGGGGAGGACAGGGGGCCCGAGACCCAGTACTTC. Amino acids: CAISGGEDRGPETQYF.

The V gene is TRBV7-2, the J gene TRBJ2-5; D is ambiguous. The germline gives CDR1 SGHTA, CDR2 FQGNSA. V was pared by 1 base and J by 2 bases, with 11 bases between. The CDR3 totals 15 residues. Written as DNA, the CDR3 is TGTGCCAGCAGCTTAGGTCCCCAAATGCAAGAGACCCAGTACTTC. This codes for CASSLGPQMQETQYF.

This chain uses TRBV6-5 with TRBJ1-2; D is unclear. Germline V gene data show CDR1 as MNHEY and CDR2 as SVGAGI. The CDR3 is 14 amino acids. The V gene lost 2 bases and the J gene lost 3 bases, with 10 bases spanning the gap. CDR3 region: CASSYDGRDYGYTF. The CDR3 region has the DNA TGTGCCAGCAGTTACGACGGTCGGGACTATGGCTACACCTTC.

The chain has TRBV12-3 or TRBV12-4 and TRBJ2-1, with 15 bases aligning to TRBD2. This CDR3 has 17 residues. After removal of 3 bases from V and 13 bases from J, the junction contained 13 bases not matched to a gene. The CDR3, as DNA: TGTGCCAGCAGTTTCCCGCAAGGGACTAGCGGGAGGACCACCCAGTTCTTC. It translates to CASSFPQGTSGRTTQFF.

As concerns this clonotype: This may arise from a read error, as a much more abundant clone is one base away. This sequence joins TRBV28 and TRBJ2-4, with D possibly TRBD2 on 7 matching bases. The end of the DNA is better explained by TRBJ2-5, so the J call may be wrong. This CDR3 region has 18 residues. Germline CDR1 reads MDHEN; CDR2 reads SYDVKM. DNA of the CDR3: TGTGCCAGCAGGAGCCAGGGGTTTGGGGCGGGAGAGGTTGAGACCCAGTACTTC. Protein sequence: CASRSQGFGAGEVETQYF.

This clonotype was recorded a few times. The chain is built from TRBV14 and TRBJ2-4; 7 positions match TRBD1. Germline-derived CDR1 and CDR2 are SGHDN and FVKESK. With 0 bases clipped from V and 2 bases from J, the junction kept 10 bases outside the gene matches. The CDR3 sequence is 18 residues long. This chain's CDR3 is CASSQDRGQKTSKNIQYF. For the CDR3, the DNA is TGTGCCAGCAGCCAAGATCGGGGACAGAAAACCTCCAAAAACATTCAGTACTTC.

The V and J genes are TRBV20-1 and TRBJ2-1; 7 nucleotides match TRBD2. The germline CDR1 and CDR2 sequences are DFQATT and SNEGSKA (reference sequence). The CDR3 has 12 residues. J lost 6 bases, V lost 3 bases, and 2 bases had no gene match. The CDR3: CSASGEGNEQFF. The CDR3 DNA sequence: TGCAGTGCTAGCGGGGAGGGCAATGAGCAGTTCTTC.

The chain uses TRBV18 and TRBJ1-2, with TRBD1 matching over 8 bases. This CDR3 region has 15 residues. V shed 3 bases, J shed 2 bases, and the junction held 5 bases outside the gene matches. Germline CDR1 reads KGHSH; CDR2 reads LQKENI. CDR3 DNA sequence: TGTGCCAGCTCACCGCCGACAGGGGCGAACTATGGCTACACCTTC. This codes for CASSPPTGANYGYTF.

This clonotype appeared a few times. The chain has TRBV5-6 and TRBJ2-1; D may match TRBD1 or TRBD2 (6 bases each). Germline-derived CDR1 and CDR2 are SGHDT and YYEEEE. The CDR3 is made up of 16 amino acids. V lost 0 bases and J lost 4, with 14 bases in between. The CDR3 nucleotides are TGTGCCAGCAGCTTGGGGGGGGCGGCCTATTACAATGAGCAGTTCTTC. It yields the protein CASSLGGAAYYNEQFF.

The chain links TRBV12-3 or TRBV12-4 to TRBJ2-3, with 8 nucleotides matching TRBD2. J gave up 2 bases and V 6 bases, and 10 bases lay outside the gene matches. The CDR3 contains 16 residues. This CDR3 reads CASSPKRLANTDTQYF. The CDR3 DNA reads as TGTGCCAGCAGCCCCAAGCGACTAGCGAACACAGATACGCAGTATTTT.

This clonotype showed up just a few times. CDR3: CASSRYLQEQYF. In nucleotides, the CDR3 is TGTGCCAGCAGCCGGTACCTCCAGGAGCAGTACTTC. The rearrangement uses TRBV3-1 and TRBJ2-7; no definite D call. The V gene's germline CDR1 is LGHDT and CDR2 YNNKEL (reference sequence). CDR3 length equals 12 residues. V lost 4 bases and J 7 bases, leaving 11 bases between the germline ends.

This clonotype was counted only a few times. The chain is built from TRBV6-5 and TRBJ1-6, with TRBD1 identical over 7 bases. Trimming cost V 1 base and J 7 bases; bases outside gene matches: 7. Germline V gene lookup returns CDR1 MNHEY and CDR2 SVGAGI. CDR3 length equals 16 residues. CDR3 sequence: CASSYLGQLPNSPLHF. DNA of the CDR3: TGTGCCAGCAGTTACTTGGGACAGTTACCAAATTCACCCCTCCACTTT.

The chain couples TRBV5-1 to TRBJ2-3; D not resolved. V gave up 4 bases and J gave up 0 bases, with 15 bases separating them. CDR1 is SGHRS, CDR2 YFSETQ, per germline. This CDR3 spans 16 amino acids. CDR3 loop: CASSQGRSSSTDTQYF. The CDR3 coding sequence is TGCGCCAGCAGCCAAGGACGGTCGTCTAGCACAGATACGCAGTATTTT.

V is TRBV2 and J is TRBJ2-5; 11 nucleotides align to TRBD1. The CDR3 has 14 amino acids. Per the germline V gene, CDR1 is SNHLY and CDR2 is FYNNEI. Trimming cost V 6 bases and J 4 bases; bases outside gene matches: 4. The CDR3 loop is CASRAGTGGETQYF. The CDR3 DNA follows: TGTGCCAGCAGGGCCGGGACAGGGGGAGAGACCCAGTACTTC. Full variable domain (remainder filled in from reference TRBV2 and TRBJ2-5): EPEVTQTPSHQVTQMGQEVILRCVPISNHLYFYWYRQILGQKVEFLVSFYNNEISEKSEIFDDQFSVERPDGSNFTLKIRSTKLEDSAMYFCASRAGTGGETQYFGPGTRLLVL.

CDR3 sequence reads: CASSLTGGRLGNTEAFF. The CDR3 coding sequence is TGTGCCAGCAGCCTCACAGGGGGCAGACTGGGGAACACTGAAGCTTTCTTT. V and J are TRBV11-1 and TRBJ1-1; TRBD1 matches at 9 bases. V shed 5 bases, J shed 1 base, and the junction held 11 bases outside the gene matches. The CDR3 runs 17 residues. Looked up from germline, CDR1 is SGHAT and CDR2 is FQDESV (reference sequence).

This clonotype was found a few times. V gene TRBV2 combines with J gene TRBJ2-5, with 10 nucleotides matching TRBD2. CDR3 length: 15 residues. CDR1 is SNHLY, CDR2 FYNNEI, per germline. After removal of 2 bases from V and 1 base from J, the junction contained 1 base not matched to a gene. In DNA form, the CDR3 reads TGTGCCAGCAGTGAAACTAGCGGGGCCCAAGAGACCCAGTACTTC. It translates to CASSETSGAQETQYF.

This clonotype was observed a handful of times. The rearrangement joins TRBV21-1 to TRBJ2-3; TRBD2, the table's D call, lacks a check against the DNA. TRBV21-1 is shown as a pseudogene. The CDR3 consists of 16 residues. CDR3 amino acids: CASSLRGLASTDTQYF. CDR3 DNA sequence: TGTGCCAGCAGCCTAAGAGGGCTAGCGAGCACAGATACGCAGTATTTT.

This clonotype was found a few times. The chain combines TRBV12-3 or TRBV12-4 with TRBJ2-1, with 7 bases lining up with TRBD2. The CDR3 loop spans 15 amino acids. The ends lost 0 bases at V and 6 bases at J; junction bases unmatched: 5. The chain's CDR3 is CASSLAGGPFNEQFF. DNA for the CDR3: TGTGCCAGCAGTTTAGCGGGAGGGCCCTTCAATGAGCAGTTCTTC.

V is TRBV5-1 and J is TRBJ1-4, with D unresolved. The CDR3 runs to 13 residues. Between the trimmed V and J ends, which lost 5 bases and 4 bases, there was a span of 9 bases. From germline, CDR1 is SGHRS and CDR2 YFSETQ. Here the CDR3 DNA reads TGCGCCAGCAGGTCGGGGATTAATGAAAAACTGTTTTTT. Translated, it gives CASRSGINEKLFF.

The chain employs TRBV7-9 and TRBJ2-3, with D tentatively TRBD1 (6 bases). Trimming took 2 bases from V and 5 from J, leaving 11 bases between them. The germline gives CDR1 SEHNR, CDR2 FQNEAQ (reference sequence). This CDR3 contains 14 residues. The CDR3 DNA reads TGTGCCAGCAGCTTAACCACAGGGTTAGATACGCAGTATTTT. Translated, it gives CASSLTTGLDTQYF.

In this sample, this clonotype turned up once. This chain links TRBV20-1 with TRBJ2-5, with TRBD1 identical over 7 bases. The V segment lost 0 bases and the J segment 5 bases; nucleotides outside the gene matches: 9. The CDR3 loop spans 15 amino acids. CDR1 DFQATT and CDR2 SNEGSKA come from the germline V gene (reference sequence). The CDR3 bases are TGCAGTGCTAGAGATCGTCGAGGGGGCGGGGAGACCCAGTACTTC. It yields the protein CSARDRRGGGETQYF.

The rearrangement uses TRBV6-6 and TRBJ1-6; a possible D gene is TRBD1 (6 bases). This CDR3 region has 14 residues. Germline CDR1 is MNHNY and CDR2 is SVGAGI (reference sequence). The V and J ends lost 5 bases and 8 bases respectively, with 13 bases between them. In nucleotides, the CDR3 is TGTGCCAGCAGTGCGAGACAGGACGATTCACCCCTCCACTTT. Its translation is CASSARQDDSPLHF.

This sequence joins TRBV7-9 and TRBJ2-3; D is unclear. The CDR3 is 15 amino acids. V dropped 1 base and J dropped 2 bases, with 10 bases sitting between them. Germline V gene lookup returns CDR1 SEHNR and CDR2 FQNEAQ (reference sequence). The CDR3 region has the DNA TGTGCCAGCAGCTTAGGGGAAGCCTTCACAGATACGCAGTATTTT. Its protein product is CASSLGEAFTDTQYF.

This clonotype has a handful of counts. The chain is built from TRBV30 and TRBJ2-3; D is undetermined. This CDR3 spans 14 amino acids. Trimming cost V 5 bases and J 0 bases, with 12 bases left between them. Germline CDR1 reads GTSNPN; CDR2 reads SVGIG (reference sequence). CDR3 sequence reads: CAWQATTSTDTQYF. The CDR3 DNA reads as TGTGCCTGGCAAGCTACAACCAGCACAGATACGCAGTATTTT.

This clonotype was picked up one time. One end of the junction does not line up with germline, which may come from a read error. The chain recombines TRBV12-3 or TRBV12-4 with TRBJ2-3; 7 nucleotides match TRBD2. This CDR3 has 17 amino acids. The CDR3 DNA reads as TGTGCCAGCAGTTCCTTAGCGGGCAGGCAGATGTCAGATGCGCAGTATTTT. Translating it yields CASSSLAGRQMSDAQYF.